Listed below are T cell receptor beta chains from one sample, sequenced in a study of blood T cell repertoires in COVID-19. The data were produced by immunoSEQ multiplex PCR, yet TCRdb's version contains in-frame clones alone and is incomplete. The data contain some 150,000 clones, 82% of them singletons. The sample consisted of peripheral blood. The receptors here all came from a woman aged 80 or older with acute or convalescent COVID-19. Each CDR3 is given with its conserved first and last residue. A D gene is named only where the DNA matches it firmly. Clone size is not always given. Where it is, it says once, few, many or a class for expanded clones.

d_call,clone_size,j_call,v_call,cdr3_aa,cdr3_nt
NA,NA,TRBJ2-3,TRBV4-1,CASSDRAGVRDTQYF,TGCGCCAGCAGCGACCGGGCAGGGGTAAGAGATACGCAGTATTTT
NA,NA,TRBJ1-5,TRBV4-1,CASSQTNQGNQPQHF,TGCGCCAGCAGCCAAACAAATCAGGGGAATCAGCCCCAGCATTTT
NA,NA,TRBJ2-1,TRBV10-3,CAISGRDTDNEQFF,TGTGCCATCAGTGGCCGGGACACCGACAATGAGCAGTTCTTC
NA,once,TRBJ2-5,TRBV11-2,CASSLGSQETQYF,TGTGCCAGCAGCTTGGGCAGCCAAGAGACCCAGTACTTC
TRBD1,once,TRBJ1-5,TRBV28,CASRPGQGESQPQHF,TGTGCCAGCAGGCCGGGACAGGGGGAAAGTCAGCCCCAGCATTTT
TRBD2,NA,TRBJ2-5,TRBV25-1,CASRTSGSETQYF,TGTGCCAGCAGGACTAGCGGCTCTGAAACCCAGTACTTC
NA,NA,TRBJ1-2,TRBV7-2,CASSLNLGGRPKSF,TGTGCCAGCAGCTTAAATCTCGGGGGTCGCCCAAAGTCCTTC
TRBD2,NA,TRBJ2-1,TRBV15,CATSREYSGLAGEQFF,TGTGCCACCAGCAGAGAATATTCCGGACTAGCGGGTGAGCAGTTCTTC
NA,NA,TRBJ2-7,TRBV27,CASSPLGRGAGGLYEQYF,TGTGCCAGCAGTCCCCTAGGCAGGGGGGCGGGTGGGCTCTACGAGCAGTACTTC
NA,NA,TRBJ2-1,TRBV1,CTSSHPGFHNEQFF,TGCACCAGCAGCCATCCGGGATTTCATAATGAGCAGTTCTTC
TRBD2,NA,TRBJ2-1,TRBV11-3,CASSFPSGGAPVDEQFF,TGTGCCAGCAGCTTCCCTAGCGGGGGGGCGCCAGTAGATGAGCAGTTCTTC
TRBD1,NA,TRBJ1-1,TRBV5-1,CASSTGQGATEAFF,TGCGCCAGCAGCACGGGACAGGGGGCCACTGAAGCTTTCTTT
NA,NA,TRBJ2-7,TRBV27,CASSRDSAAGYEQYF,TGTGCCAGCAGTAGGGACTCCGCCGCCGGTTACGAGCAGTACTTC
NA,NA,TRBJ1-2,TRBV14,CASSQLTWGVGYTF,TGTGCCAGCAGCCAACTAACTTGGGGGGTTGGCTACACCTTC
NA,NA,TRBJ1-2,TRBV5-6,CASSFWRLTLYGYTF,TGTGCCAGCAGCTTCTGGAGACTAACGCTCTATGGCTACACCTTC
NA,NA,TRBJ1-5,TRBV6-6,CASSYRGDNQPQHF,TGTGCCAGCAGTTACCGGGGGGACAATCAGCCCCAGCATTTT
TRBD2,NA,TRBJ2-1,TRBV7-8,CASSLRWEGNNEQFF,TGTGCCAGCAGCTTAAGGTGGGAGGGCAACAATGAGCAGTTCTTC
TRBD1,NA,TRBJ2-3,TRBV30,CAWSRGLRTDTQYF,TGTGCCTGGAGCAGGGGGCTTCGGACAGATACGCAGTATTTT
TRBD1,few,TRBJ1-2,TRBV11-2,CASTSGGEGGYTF,TGTGCCAGCACCTCAGGGGGCGAGGGTGGCTACACCTTC
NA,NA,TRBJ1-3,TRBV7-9,CASSARVSGNTIYF,TGTGCCAGCAGCGCCAGGGTCTCTGGAAACACCATATATTTT
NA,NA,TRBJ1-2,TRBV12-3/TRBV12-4,CASSFRDYGYTF,TGTGCCAGCAGTTTTCGGGACTATGGCTACACCTTC
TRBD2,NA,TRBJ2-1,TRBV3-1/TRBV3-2,CASSQWGGMTSGNEQFF,TGTGCCAGCAGCCAATGGGGCGGTATGACTAGCGGCAATGAGCAGTTCTTC